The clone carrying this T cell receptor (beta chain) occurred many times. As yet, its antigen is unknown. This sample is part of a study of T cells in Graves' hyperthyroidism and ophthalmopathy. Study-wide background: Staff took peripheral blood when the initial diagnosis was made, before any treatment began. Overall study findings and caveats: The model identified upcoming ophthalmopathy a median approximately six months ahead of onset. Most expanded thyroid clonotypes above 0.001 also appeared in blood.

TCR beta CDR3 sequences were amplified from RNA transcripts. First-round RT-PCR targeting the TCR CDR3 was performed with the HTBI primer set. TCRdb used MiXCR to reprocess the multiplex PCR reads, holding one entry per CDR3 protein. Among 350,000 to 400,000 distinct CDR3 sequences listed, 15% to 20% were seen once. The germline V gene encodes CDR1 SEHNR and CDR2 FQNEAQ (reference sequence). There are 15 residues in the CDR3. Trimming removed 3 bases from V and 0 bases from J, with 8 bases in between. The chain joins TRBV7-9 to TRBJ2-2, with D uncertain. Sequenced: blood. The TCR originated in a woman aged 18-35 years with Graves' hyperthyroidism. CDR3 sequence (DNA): TGTGCCAGCAGCTTTAAATCCTCGAACACCGGGGAGCTGTTTTTT. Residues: CASSFKSSNTGELFF.